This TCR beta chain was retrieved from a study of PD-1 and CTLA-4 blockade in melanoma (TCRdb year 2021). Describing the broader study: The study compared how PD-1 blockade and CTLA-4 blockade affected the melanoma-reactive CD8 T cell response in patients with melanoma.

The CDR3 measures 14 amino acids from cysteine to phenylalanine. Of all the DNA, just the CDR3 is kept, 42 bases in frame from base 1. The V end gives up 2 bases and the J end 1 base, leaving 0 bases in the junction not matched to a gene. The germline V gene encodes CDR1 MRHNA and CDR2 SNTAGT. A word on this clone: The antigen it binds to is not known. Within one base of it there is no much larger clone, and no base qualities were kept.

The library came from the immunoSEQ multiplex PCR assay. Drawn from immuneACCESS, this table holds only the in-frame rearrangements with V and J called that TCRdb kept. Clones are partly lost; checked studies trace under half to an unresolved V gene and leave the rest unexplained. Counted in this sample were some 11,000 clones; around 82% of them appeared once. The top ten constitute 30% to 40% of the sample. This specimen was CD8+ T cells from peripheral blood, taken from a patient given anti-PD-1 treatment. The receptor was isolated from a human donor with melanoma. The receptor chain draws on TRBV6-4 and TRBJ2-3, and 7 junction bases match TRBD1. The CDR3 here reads CASSDTGGTDTQYF. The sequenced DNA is TGTGCCAGCAGTGACACAGGGGGCACAGATACGCAGTATTTT.